Below are 17 T cell receptor beta chains sequenced from a single sample in a study of monozygotic twins with inflammatory bowel disease. TCRdb re-called the 5' RACE reads; every CDR3 protein appears as one record, without DNA. This table holds roughly 300,000 distinct CDR3 sequences. Material for sequencing was blood. These TCRs come from a human donor with ulcerative colitis or Crohn's disease, or a healthy co-twin of an affected twin (not recorded which).

The chain has TRBV12-3 or TRBV12-4 and TRBJ2-5; TCRdb proposes TRBD1, but this gene call is untestable without DNA. This CDR3 is 15 amino acids long. CDR3 in amino acids: CASNADLGGRGTQYF.

This chain connects TRBV27 to TRBJ2-1; checking the TCRdb D call of TRBD1 is not possible without DNA. The CDR3 contains 16 residues. Germline values: CDR1 MNHEY, CDR2 SMNVEV (reference sequence). CDR3 loop: CASSLSLRTGFNEQFF.

The chain employs TRBV30 and TRBJ2-3; the D gene TCRdb calls, TRBD2, cannot be checked with no DNA. Germline V gene lookup returns CDR1 GTSNPN and CDR2 SVGIG (reference sequence). This CDR3 spans 13 amino acids. CDR3 amino acids: CAWQTSGADTQYF.

The genes are TRBV7-8 and TRBJ2-7; there is no DNA to check the TCRdb D call of TRBD1. CDR1 is SGHVS and CDR2 is FQNEAQ in the germline V gene. The CDR3 is made up of 15 amino acids. CDR3 protein: CASSPLTGLGYEQYF.

The chain uses TRBV20-1 and TRBJ1-5; TCRdb gives TRBD1 as the D gene, but with no DNA this cannot be confirmed. The CDR3 is 14 amino acids. CDR1 is DFQATT and CDR2 is SNEGSKA in the germline V gene (reference sequence). The CDR3 sequence: CSARKNRGLEPQHF.

The rearrangement joins TRBV24-1 to TRBJ2-1; TCRdb proposes TRBD2, but this gene call is untestable without DNA. CDR1 and CDR2 from the germline V gene are KGHDR and SFDVKD. This CDR3 has 16 amino acids. CDR3 amino acids: CATAPRGRAEWGEQFF.

The J gene is TRBJ1-2, the V gene TRBV12-3 or TRBV12-4; the TCRdb call, TRBD1, lacks DNA for checking. The CDR3 runs 12 residues. The CDR3 loop is CASSPTGFGYTF.

The V call is TRBV5-1, the J call TRBJ2-3. The V gene's germline CDR1 is SGHRS and CDR2 YFSETQ. The CDR3 has 15 amino acids. The CDR3 spells CASSFTAERSDTQYF.

The V gene is TRBV7-8, the J gene TRBJ1-1; the TRBD1 assignment by TCRdb is unverifiable without DNA. The CDR3 length is 14 residues. In germline, CDR1 is SGHVS, CDR2 FQNEAQ. The CDR3 loop is CASITGGSNTEAFF.

The CDR3 here is CASGLTGGTDTQYF. This rearrangement joins TRBV2 to TRBJ2-3; TCRdb's D call of TRBD1 is untestable without DNA. This CDR3 is built from 14 residues. Germline V gene data show CDR1 as SNHLY and CDR2 as FYNNEI.

V usage is TRBV20-1 and J usage is TRBJ2-7. CDR3 length: 12 residues. Per the germline V gene, CDR1 is DFQATT and CDR2 is SNEGSKA (reference sequence). The CDR3 is CSALSARYEQYF.

This rearrangement joins TRBV7-9 to TRBJ2-1; TCRdb outputs TRBD1, but without DNA this stays unchecked. The CDR3 contains 14 residues. Germline V lookup: CDR1 SEHNR, CDR2 FQNEAQ (reference sequence). The CDR3 protein is CASSLSGGGYEQFF.

This rearrangement joins TRBV5-1 to TRBJ2-7; lacking DNA, the TRBD1 call made by TCRdb goes unchecked. Germline CDR1 reads SGHRS; CDR2 reads YFSETQ. The CDR3 covers 13 residues. CDR3 amino acids: CASSPIQGYEQYF.

The V gene is TRBV5-1, the J gene TRBJ2-7. This CDR3 is 13 amino acids long. Germline V gene sequence: CDR1 SGHRS, CDR2 YFSETQ. CDR3 amino acids: CASSQASASEQYF.

The J gene is TRBJ2-2, the V gene TRBV2; the D gene TCRdb calls, TRBD1, cannot be checked with no DNA. This CDR3 region has 17 residues. Germline CDR1 reads SNHLY; CDR2 reads FYNNEI. Here the CDR3 reads CASSPIPDRVDTGELFF.

The J gene is TRBJ2-7, the V gene TRBV7-2; TCRdb lists TRBD1, though no DNA is available to test this call. Per germline, CDR1 SGHTA and CDR2 FQGNSA. The CDR3 is made up of 14 amino acids. The CDR3 sequence is CASSSDRGTYEQYF.

The rearrangement uses TRBV25-1 and TRBJ2-7; the D call from TCRdb, TRBD1, cannot be confirmed without DNA. This CDR3 spans 12 amino acids. Germline V gene lookup returns CDR1 MGHDK and CDR2 SYGVNS. The CDR3 region is CASGGWAYEQYF.